The 30 T cell receptor beta chains listed next were all sequenced from one sample in a study of identical twins (dated by TCRdb to about 2016). The library came from 5' RACE. Sequencing instrument: Illumina HiSeq 2000. TCRdb handled the public reads itself, with Q25 trimming in fastp and clone calling in MiXCR, and kept productive beta chains. CDR3 protein duplicates are merged, each entry listing the most common genes and DNA. The sample has 250,000 to 300,000 distinct CDR3 sequences on record, 7.5% to 9.5% of them singletons. The biggest ten clones account for 6% to 8.5% of the sample. This sample was also put to use in a study of yellow fever vaccine responses in identical twins.

Sample: CD8+ T cells sorted from blood. All receptors derive from a woman under 30 in good health.

The chain carries TRBV24-1 and TRBJ2-3, with 7 bases matching TRBD2. This CDR3 contains 15 residues. V shed 5 bases, J shed 5 bases, and the junction held 9 bases outside the gene matches. The V gene's germline CDR1 is KGHDR and CDR2 SFDVKD. The CDR3: CATSGTSDGEDTQYF. DNA for the CDR3: TGTGCCACCAGTGGTACTAGCGACGGAGAAGATACGCAGTATTTT.

The chain carries TRBV28 and TRBJ2-2, with D uncertain. This CDR3 is 13 amino acids long. With 5 bases removed from V and 6 bases from J, the gap between germline ends came to 10 bases. CDR1 is MDHEN, CDR2 SYDVKM, per germline. This chain's CDR3 is CASSPIGPGELFF. CDR3 in DNA: TGTGCCAGCAGTCCGATAGGGCCCGGGGAGCTGTTTTTT.

This clonotype was seen at least ten times. This rearrangement joins TRBV29-1 to TRBJ2-7; TRBD2 matches at 13 bases. The CDR3 spans 15 residues. Trimming at V came to 2 bases and at J to 6 bases, leaving 7 bases not matched to a gene. Per the germline V gene, CDR1 is SQVTM and CDR2 is ANQGSEA. The CDR3 DNA sequence: TGCAGCGTTGAATCACTAGCGGGGGGGCTACGCGAGCAGTACTTC. As protein: CSVESLAGGLREQYF.

Only a few counts were recorded for this clonotype. This chain connects TRBV12-3 or TRBV12-4 to TRBJ2-6; 8 bases map to TRBD1. The CDR3 runs 15 residues. V was clipped by 8 bases and J by 3 bases; unmatched bases: 6. In DNA, the CDR3 is TGTGCCAGCCCGACAGGGGCGAGTGGGGCCAACGTCCTGACTTTC. Translation: CASPTGASGANVLTF.

The chain recombines TRBV4-3 with TRBJ2-4, with D perhaps matching TRBD1 (5 bases). The CDR3 covers 14 residues. The V and J ends lost 0 bases and 8 bases respectively, with 11 bases between them. CDR1 is LGHNA, CDR2 YSLEER, per germline. The chain's CDR3 is CASSQERGADIQYF. The CDR3 nucleotides are TGCGCCAGCAGCCAAGAAAGGGGCGCGGACATTCAGTACTTC.

This clonotype was seen repeatedly, ten times or more. The chain recombines TRBV6-5 with TRBJ1-6; TRBD1 matches 8 bases. V gave up 5 bases and J gave up 5 bases; unmatched junction bases: 14. Germline CDR1 and CDR2: MNHEY and SVGAGI. The CDR3 covers 18 residues. CDR3 nucleotides: TGTGCCAGCAGTCACCCCCGATCCGGGACAGGTCATAATTCACCCCTCCACTTT. This codes for CASSHPRSGTGHNSPLHF.

This clonotype has more than one count but fewer than ten. The rearrangement links TRBV15 to TRBJ1-6; a possible D gene is TRBD1 (5 bases). Germline CDR1 and CDR2: LNHNV and YYDKDF (reference sequence). V was shortened by 0 bases and J by 8 bases, with 11 bases between the two germline ends. The CDR3 is 15 residues long. CDR3 DNA: TGTGCCACCAGCAGAGATGGGGCCGCGGATTCACCCCTCCACTTT. Amino acid sequence: CATSRDGAADSPLHF.

This clonotype was counted many times. An end of the junction does not agree with germline; a read error may underlie this. V and J are TRBV5-1 and TRBJ2-7; TRBD1 aligns across 7 bases. CDR1 and CDR2 (germline): SGHRS, YFSETQ. There are 14 residues in the CDR3. The CDR3 region is CASSFYRGSYEQYF. The CDR3 bases are TGTGCCAGCAGTTTTTACAGGGGCTCCTACGAGCAGTACTTC.

Concerning this clonotype itself: A much bigger clone sits one base away, suggesting this may be a read error. The chain employs TRBV7-2 and TRBJ1-1, with 7 bases lining up with TRBD1. J was trimmed by 0 bases and V by 6 bases; bases with no gene match: 4. From germline, CDR1 is SGHTA and CDR2 FQGNSA. This CDR3 has 14 amino acids. The DNA for the CDR3 is TGTGCCAGCAGGTCGACAGGGTTGAACACTGAAGCTTTCTTT. The encoded protein is CASRSTGLNTEAFF.

This clonotype was counted between two and nine times. CDR3 protein: CASNRGSTRAFF. The CDR3 coding sequence is TGTGCCAGCAACAGAGGGAGTACCAGAGCTTTCTTT. The J gene is TRBJ1-1, the V gene TRBV12-3 or TRBV12-4; D remains unclear. This CDR3 comprises 12 residues. V lost 7 bases and J lost 10, with 16 bases in between.

This clonotype was detected many times. The rearrangement uses TRBV2 and TRBJ2-5; 9 nucleotides align to TRBD2. The CDR3 covers 15 residues. In germline, CDR1 is SNHLY, CDR2 FYNNEI. The V gene end was trimmed by 2 bases and the J gene end by 5 bases; junction bases not matched to a gene: 6. The CDR3 spells CASSEYSGGTETQYF. The CDR3 nucleotides are TGTGCCAGCAGTGAATATAGCGGGGGTACGGAGACCCAGTACTTC.

Many counts were recorded for this clonotype. The chain links TRBV12-3 or TRBV12-4 to TRBJ2-1; 13 nucleotides agree with TRBD2. The CDR3 contains 16 residues. The J segment lost 9 bases and the V segment lost 6 bases, leaving 11 bases of the junction unmatched. Here the CDR3 DNA reads TGTGCCAGCAGAGACGAAACTAGCGGGAGGGCCACTGAGCAGTTCTTC. Amino acid sequence: CASRDETSGRATEQFF.

The chain combines TRBV28 with TRBJ2-1, with D possibly being TRBD1 or TRBD2 (7 bases each). There are 14 residues in the CDR3. Germline CDR1 is MDHEN and CDR2 is SYDVKM. V was trimmed by 5 bases and J by 5 bases, leaving 13 bases between them. CDR3 bases: TGTGCCAGCAGTGAGACAGGGAGGGACAATGAGCAGTTCTTC. This translates into CASSETGRDNEQFF.

This chain connects TRBV7-8 to TRBJ2-7, with 12 bases that match TRBD2. CDR1 and CDR2 from the germline V gene are SGHVS and FQNEAQ. After removal of 0 bases from V and 0 bases from J, the junction contained 9 bases not matched to a gene. CDR3 length: 19 residues. CDR3 in DNA: TGTGCCAGCAGCTTAGCTCCGGGACTAGCGGGCACTAGCTCCTACGAGCAGTACTTC. It translates to CASSLAPGLAGTSSYEQYF. The whole variable domain, remainder taken from reference TRBV7-8 and TRBJ2-7, is GAGVSQSPRYKVAKRGQDVALRCDPISGHVSLFWYQQALGQGPEFLTYFQNEAQLDKSGLPSDRFFAERPEGSVSTLKIQRTQQEDSAVYLCASSLAPGLAGTSSYEQYFGPGTRLTVT.

The chain combines TRBV4-1 with TRBJ2-2, with D tentatively TRBD2 (6 bases). The germline V and J ends were trimmed by 5 bases and 3 bases, with 16 bases remaining between them. CDR1 and CDR2 from the germline V gene are MGHRA and YSYEKL. The CDR3 extends over 16 amino acids. CDR3: CASSTARDSHTGELFF. CDR3 nucleotides: TGCGCCAGCAGCACCGCCCGGGACTCCCACACCGGGGAGCTGTTTTTT.

In its sample, this clonotype was seen a few times. This chain joins TRBV20-1 and TRBJ2-6; 12 bases are shared with TRBD1. Germline loops: CDR1 DFQATT, CDR2 SNEGSKA (reference sequence). The V gene end was trimmed by 3 bases and the J gene end by 3 bases; junction bases not matched to a gene: 3. This CDR3 comprises 16 residues. The CDR3 bases are TGCAGTGCTAGGGGACAGGGGGCGGTTGGGGCCAACGTCCTGACTTTC. Translated, it gives CSARGQGAVGANVLTF.

This clonotype was seen repeatedly, ten times or more. This chain joins TRBV4-3 and TRBJ2-1; unclear D gene. The CDR3 contains 17 residues. Germline V gene data show CDR1 as LGHNA and CDR2 as YSLEER. V was trimmed by 0 bases and J by 3 bases, leaving 15 bases between them. The CDR3, as DNA: TGCGCCAGCAGCCAAGAGAGCCCCGCCAGCCTCTACAATGAGCAGTTCTTC. Protein sequence: CASSQESPASLYNEQFF.

This clonotype was seen a handful of times. V gene TRBV2 combines with J gene TRBJ2-1; 7 nucleotides line up with TRBD2. V was pared by 5 bases and J by 6 bases, with 7 bases of the junction left unmatched. There are 14 residues in the CDR3. Germline assignment: CDR1 SNHLY and CDR2 FYNNEI. CDR3 sequence reads: CASSNSGNLNEQFF. Here the CDR3 DNA reads TGTGCCAGCAGTAACAGCGGGAACCTCAATGAGCAGTTCTTC. The full variable domain, its missing parts supplied by reference TRBV2 and TRBJ2-1, is EPEVTQTPSHQVTQMGQEVILRCVPISNHLYFYWYRQILGQKVEFLVSFYNNEISEKSEIFDDQFSVERPDGSNFTLKIRSTKLEDSAMYFCASSNSGNLNEQFFGPGTRLTVL.

This clonotype appeared many times. This chain joins TRBV28 and TRBJ2-5; 10 bases fit TRBD2. CDR1 is MDHEN and CDR2 is SYDVKM in the germline V gene. Trimming took 3 bases from V and 1 from J; bases not matched to a gene: 5. This CDR3 is 16 amino acids long. The DNA of the CDR3 is TGTGCCAGCAGTTTTATGCTAGCGGGGGTCCAAGAGACCCAGTACTTC. Translating it yields CASSFMLAGVQETQYF.

The table lists this clonotype with a count of one. This chain links TRBV9 with TRBJ2-1; no firm D call. Per the germline V gene, CDR1 is SGDLS and CDR2 is YYNGEE. The CDR3 contains 16 residues. This chain's CDR3 is CLSSVVASSLYNEQFF. The CDR3 DNA sequence: TGTCTCAGCAGCGTAGTCGCCTCTTCCCTTTACAATGAGCAGTTCTTC.

V usage is TRBV12-3 or TRBV12-4 and J usage is TRBJ2-3; no clear D gene. V shed 5 bases and J shed 6 bases, with 21 bases lying between them. This CDR3 spans 16 amino acids. CDR3 protein: CASSPALVRLEDTQYF. The CDR3 DNA sequence: TGTGCCAGCAGTCCGGCTTTGGTCCGCCTCGAGGATACGCAGTATTTT.

This clonotype was detected ten times or more. The V call is TRBV10-2, the J call TRBJ2-7; no firm D call. Per germline, CDR1 WSHSY and CDR2 SAAADI. The length of the CDR3 is 11 residues. V was pared by 8 bases and J by 2 bases, with 7 bases between. The CDR3 coding sequence is TGCGCCAGCGGGTTAACCTACGAGCAGTACTTC. Translated: CASGLTYEQYF.

This chain joins TRBV5-1 and TRBJ2-3; maybe TRBD1 (5 bases). CDR1 is SGHRS and CDR2 is YFSETQ in the germline V gene. Trimming left V 0 bases short and J 0 bases short, with 14 bases between. The CDR3 is 17 residues long. The CDR3 DNA sequence: TGCGCCAGCAGCTTGGTAGCAGGGATATTTAGCACAGATACGCAGTATTTT. This encodes CASSLVAGIFSTDTQYF.

J is TRBJ2-7 and V is TRBV20-1, with D tentatively TRBD2 (6 bases). This CDR3 is 15 amino acids long. The V gene lost 5 bases and the J gene lost 4 bases, with 21 bases spanning the gap. Germline lookup yields CDR1 DFQATT and CDR2 SNEGSKA (reference sequence). The CDR3 region is CSALPQGWRGYEQYF. For the CDR3, the DNA is TGCAGTGCTCTCCCCCAAGGTTGGCGGGGATACGAGCAGTACTTC.

This chain joins TRBV30 and TRBJ2-1; D possibly corresponds to TRBD2 (5 bases). V dropped 0 bases and J dropped 7 bases, with 10 bases sitting between them. This CDR3 comprises 13 residues. Germline V lookup: CDR1 GTSNPN, CDR2 SVGIG (reference sequence). In DNA form, the CDR3 reads TGTGCCTGGAGTGTAGACGAGGGTAATGAGCAGTTCTTC. It codes for CAWSVDEGNEQFF.

This clonotype was observed many times. This chain joins TRBV11-2 and TRBJ2-1; 8 positions agree with TRBD1. The germline V gene encodes CDR1 SGHAT and CDR2 FQNNGV. This CDR3 region has 15 residues. The trim removed 1 base at V and 9 bases at J, leaving 8 bases unmatched. The chain's CDR3 is CASSLGTGFLGEQFF. The DNA of the CDR3 is TGTGCCAGCAGCTTAGGGACAGGGTTTTTAGGTGAGCAGTTCTTC. The full variable domain, its missing parts supplied by reference TRBV11-2 and TRBJ2-1, is EAGVAQSPRYKIIEKRQSVAFWCNPISGHATLYWYQQILGQGPKLLIQFQNNGVVDDSQLPKDRFSAERLKGVDSTLKIQPAKLEDSAVYLCASSLGTGFLGEQFFGPGTRLTVL.

This clonotype was detected a few times. This chain links TRBV20-1 with TRBJ2-1; 8 bases fit TRBD2. Germline CDR1 reads DFQATT; CDR2 reads SNEGSKA (reference sequence). This CDR3 has 16 residues. J gave up 4 bases and V 5 bases, and 13 bases lay outside the gene matches. The CDR3 region has the DNA TGCAGTGCTTTTACATCCGGGGGGGCAGTTTACAATGAGCAGTTCTTC. This codes for CSAFTSGGAVYNEQFF.

Only a few counts were recorded for this clonotype. The rearrangement joins TRBV12-5 to TRBJ2-7, with 7 bases that match TRBD1. J gave up 2 bases and V 6 bases, and 4 bases lay outside the gene matches. CDR1 and CDR2 (germline): LGHNT, FRNRAP. There are 13 residues in the CDR3. CDR3 coding DNA: TGTGCTAGTGGAACGGGACAGACCTACGAGCAGTACTTC. It yields the protein CASGTGQTYEQYF.

In this sample, this clonotype turned up a few times. CDR3 sequence (DNA): TGTGCCTGGAGTGCCCGGGTCTTATCCTACGAGCAGTACTTC. Amino acid sequence: CAWSARVLSYEQYF. This chain joins TRBV30 and TRBJ2-7; the D is unclear. The CDR3 is made up of 14 amino acids. The germline gives CDR1 GTSNPN, CDR2 SVGIG (reference sequence). Trimming cost V 1 base and J 1 base, with 11 bases left between them.

This clonotype was counted many times. CDR3 nucleotides: TGCGCCAGCAGCTTGGCCCTAGCCGGGAATGAGCAGTTCTTC. It specifies CASSLALAGNEQFF. The V gene is TRBV5-1, the J gene TRBJ2-1; tentative D call: TRBD2 (5 bases). V lost 0 bases to trimming and J lost 7 bases, with 11 bases between them. From germline, CDR1 is SGHRS and CDR2 YFSETQ. The CDR3 totals 14 residues.